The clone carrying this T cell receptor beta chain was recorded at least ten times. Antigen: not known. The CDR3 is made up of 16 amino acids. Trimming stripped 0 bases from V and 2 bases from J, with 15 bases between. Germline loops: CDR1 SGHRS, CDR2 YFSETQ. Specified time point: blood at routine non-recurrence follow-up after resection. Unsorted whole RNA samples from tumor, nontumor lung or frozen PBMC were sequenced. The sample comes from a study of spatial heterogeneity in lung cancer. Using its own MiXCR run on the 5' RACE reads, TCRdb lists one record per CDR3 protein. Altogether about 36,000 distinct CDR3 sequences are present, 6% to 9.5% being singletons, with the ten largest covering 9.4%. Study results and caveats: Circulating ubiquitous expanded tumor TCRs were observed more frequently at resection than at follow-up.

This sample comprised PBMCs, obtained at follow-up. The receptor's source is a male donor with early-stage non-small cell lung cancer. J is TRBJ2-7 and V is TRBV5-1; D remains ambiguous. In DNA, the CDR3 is TGCGCCAGCAGCTTGGGGGCCAGGACCCAAGCCTACGAGCAGTACTTC. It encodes CASSLGARTQAYEQYF.